This entry lists 14 T cell receptor beta chains sequenced from one sample in a study of glioma-infiltrating T cells. Using RNA template, CDR3s of TCR alpha and beta were amplified with iRepertoire arm-PCR. In TCRdb, the multiplex PCR reads were re-called with MiXCR into one record per CDR3 protein. The sample consists of more than 350,000 distinct CDR3 sequences, 35% to 45% of them appearing once. Sequenced input: glioma tissue, nonneoplastic brain tissue, or PBMCs (not recorded which). These receptors originate from a human donor with low-grade glioma or glioblastoma, undergoing nonglioma brain surgery, or in good health (not recorded which).

In this sample, this clonotype turned up once. J is TRBJ2-3 and V is TRBV7-9; 7 bases match TRBD2. After removal of 0 bases from V and 2 bases from J, the junction contained 5 bases not matched to a gene. The CDR3 runs 16 residues. Germline CDR1 and CDR2: SEHNR and FQNEAQ (reference sequence). Here the CDR3 reads CASSLAGGSFTDTQYF. For the CDR3, the DNA is TGTGCCAGCAGCTTAGCGGGCGGGAGCTTCACAGATACGCAGTATTTT. Full variable domain (rest looked up from reference TRBV7-9 and TRBJ2-3): DTGVSQNPRHKITKRGQNVTFRCDPISEHNRLYWYRQTLGQGPEFLTYFQNEAQLEKSRLLSDRFSAERPKGSFSTLEIQRTEQGDSAMYLCASSLAGGSFTDTQYFGPGTRLTVL.

This clonotype has only a few counts. Written as DNA, the CDR3 is TGTGCCAGCAGCTTAATTGCGGGAGGCGATAATGAGCAGTTCTTC. Translating gives CASSLIAGGDNEQFF. V gene TRBV7-9 combines with J gene TRBJ2-1, with 8 bases identical to TRBD2. Germline V gene sequence: CDR1 SEHNR, CDR2 FQNEAQ (reference sequence). J was trimmed by 7 bases and V by 2 bases; bases with no gene match: 7. The CDR3 consists of 15 residues.

The chain has TRBV20-1 and TRBJ2-7; possibly TRBD2 for D (6 bases). V was shortened by 1 base and J by 5 bases, with 12 bases between the two germline ends. In germline, CDR1 is DFQATT, CDR2 SNEGSKA (reference sequence). CDR3 size: 13 residues. For the CDR3, the DNA is TGCAGTGCTAGAGGGGGGGAGTGGAACGAGCAGTACTTC. It encodes CSARGGEWNEQYF.

A few counts support this clonotype. This chain connects TRBV7-2 to TRBJ2-2; no definite D call. Trimming took 6 bases from V and 3 from J, leaving 20 bases between them. Germline V gene lookup returns CDR1 SGHTA and CDR2 FQGNSA. The CDR3 length is 17 residues. CDR3 in DNA: TGTGCCAGCAGATCCACCCGCGTTAGAGGCCACACCGGGGAGCTGTTTTTT. Amino acids: CASRSTRVRGHTGELFF.

The chain employs TRBV5-1 and TRBJ1-1; 9 bases are shared with TRBD1. The V gene's germline CDR1 is SGHRS and CDR2 YFSETQ. This CDR3 is built from 15 residues. Trimming at V came to 1 base and at J to 4 bases, leaving 5 bases not matched to a gene. CDR3 in DNA: TGCGCCAGCAGCTTGCTACAGGGGGCCGGCACTGAAGCTTTCTTT. Protein: CASSLLQGAGTEAFF.

This clonotype was picked up a small number of times. The chain links TRBV15 to TRBJ2-5, with TRBD2 as a possible D gene (5 bases). V shed 1 base and J shed 1 base, with 13 bases lying between them. Per the germline V gene, CDR1 is LNHNV and CDR2 is YYDKDF (reference sequence). The CDR3 is 16 amino acids. As DNA, the CDR3 is TGTGCCACCAGCAGAGGACCCCTAGCTCCCCAAGAGACCCAGTACTTC. Its protein product is CATSRGPLAPQETQYF.

A single count supports this clonotype. This CDR3 is missing its conserved last phenylalanine or tryptophan, likely due to a read error. The chain uses TRBV6-1 and TRBJ1-1, with a possible D match to TRBD1 (5 bases). In germline, CDR1 is MNHNS, CDR2 SASEGT. V lost 6 bases and J 5 bases, leaving 19 bases between the germline ends. The CDR3 runs to 15 residues. CDR3 sequence reads: CASRWGGGVGTEAFS. CDR3 sequence (DNA): TGTGCCAGCAGGTGGGGGGGGGGAGTAGGAACTGAAGCTTTCTCT.

Regarding this clonotype: Just one base apart from a much larger clone, this may be a read error. The genes are TRBV6-2 or TRBV6-3 and TRBJ2-7, with D perhaps matching TRBD2 (6 bases). Per germline, CDR1 MNHEY and CDR2 SVGEGT. The CDR3 runs 20 residues. The V end was cut by 4 bases, the J end by 0 bases, with 28 bases between. The chain's CDR3 is CASSCSIGLRRGRSSYEQYF. The DNA of the CDR3 is TGTGCCAGCAGTTGCTCGATTGGTTTAAGGAGGGGTCGGAGCTCCTACGAGCAGTACTTC.

The chain combines TRBV20-1 with TRBJ2-3; TRBD1 or TRBD2 may be the D gene (5 bases each). This CDR3 is 15 amino acids long. The V gene lost 8 bases and the J gene lost 2 bases, with 20 bases spanning the gap. The germline V gene encodes CDR1 DFQATT and CDR2 SNEGSKA (reference sequence). CDR3 sequence reads: CSSMSQTGPTDTQYF. CDR3 in DNA: TGCAGTTCCATGTCCCAGACGGGGCCCACAGATACGCAGTATTTT.

In this sample, this clonotype turned up a few times. J is TRBJ1-1 and V is TRBV3-1, with a possible D match to TRBD1 (5 bases). Germline V gives CDR1 LGHDT, CDR2 YNNKEL (reference sequence). This CDR3 contains 14 residues. The V end was cut by 4 bases, the J end by 4 bases, with 13 bases between. The CDR3: CASSLGVGPTEAFF. The CDR3 nucleotides are TGTGCCAGCAGCCTTGGTGTGGGGCCCACTGAAGCTTTCTTT.

This clonotype was found many times. This rearrangement joins TRBV4-1 to TRBJ2-7, with 8 bases identical to TRBD1. The CDR3 contains 14 residues. The germline CDR1 and CDR2 sequences are MGHRA and YSYEKL. Germline trimming cut 1 base from V and 7 bases from J; bases unmatched to any gene: 6. CDR3 DNA: TGCGCCAGCAGCCAAGCTGGACAGGGACGGGAGCAGTACTTC. Residues: CASSQAGQGREQYF.

The V gene is TRBV28, the J gene TRBJ2-7, with 8 bases matching TRBD2. The ends lost 4 bases at V and 0 bases at J; junction bases unmatched: 23. The CDR3 has 21 residues. Germline CDR1 MDHEN, CDR2 SYDVKM. CDR3 region: CASSSPHIGDVISGSSYEQYF. The CDR3 DNA is TGTGCCAGCAGTTCACCGCATATCGGGGATGTCATAAGCGGGAGCTCCTACGAGCAGTACTTC.

The table lists this clonotype with a few counts. V gene TRBV4-1 combines with J gene TRBJ2-1; D unclear. This CDR3 comprises 15 residues. Between the trimmed V and J ends, which lost 0 bases and 4 bases, there was a span of 10 bases. Germline V gives CDR1 MGHRA, CDR2 YSYEKL. CDR3 sequence reads: CASSQDLIRYNEQFF. CDR3 nucleotide sequence: TGCGCCAGCAGCCAAGATCTTATCCGTTACAATGAGCAGTTCTTC.

This clonotype was counted only a few times. This chain connects TRBV28 to TRBJ2-7; TRBD1 matches 9 bases. Germline trimming cut 2 bases from V and 3 bases from J; bases unmatched to any gene: 8. Per germline, CDR1 MDHEN and CDR2 SYDVKM. CDR3 length: 16 residues. This chain's CDR3 is CASSLVGGTGYYEQYF. The CDR3 DNA sequence: TGTGCCAGCAGTTTAGTCGGGGGGACAGGGTACTACGAGCAGTACTTC.